Each of the 24 T cell receptor beta chains below was sequenced from the same sample in a study of beta chain features in type 1 diabetes. The isolated RNA, all of it, was reverse transcribed, so expressed TCRB transcripts were what got sequenced. The repertoire was sequenced with immunoSEQ multiplex PCR; TCRdb's copy has only in-frame clones and lacks some. The top ten hold roughly 0.016% of the sample, which has about 330,000 clones, roughly 9.6% seen once. The specimen sequenced was naive CD4+ T cells from blood. The receptors were sampled from a woman between 25 and 40 years old in good health.

The genes are TRBV2 and TRBJ2-5; tentatively, D is TRBD2 (5 bases). Trimming pared 4 bases from V and 4 bases from J, leaving 13 bases between. Germline CDR1 SNHLY, CDR2 FYNNEI. The CDR3 spans 14 residues. In DNA, the CDR3 is TGTGCCAGCAGTGTGTCGGGGATGGGAGAGACCCAGTACTTC. Translation gives CASSVSGMGETQYF.

In this sample, this clone turned up a few times. The rearrangement joins TRBV2 to TRBJ2-7; TRBD2 matches 11 bases. Germline lookup yields CDR1 SNHLY and CDR2 FYNNEI. V lost 6 bases, J lost 7 bases, and 8 bases stayed unmatched. The CDR3 extends over 14 amino acids. This chain's CDR3 is CASRPGLAGREQYF. The CDR3, as DNA: TGTGCCAGCAGGCCAGGACTAGCGGGTCGTGAGCAGTACTTC.

V is TRBV4-2 and J is TRBJ2-1, with 9 bases identical to TRBD2. CDR3 size: 17 residues. Looked up from germline, CDR1 is LGHNA and CDR2 is YNFKEQ. Unmatched junction bases numbered 11, after V lost 1 base and J lost 7 bases. The CDR3 DNA is TGTGCCAGCAGCCAAGCGGTGGGTAGCGGGAGTAGGAATGAGCAGTTCTTC. The encoded protein is CASSQAVGSGSRNEQFF.

This chain connects TRBV18 to TRBJ2-7, with 8 bases aligning to TRBD1. This CDR3 contains 15 residues. The junction had 6 bases not matched to a gene; V was cut back by 0 bases and J by 5 bases. In germline, CDR1 is KGHSH, CDR2 LQKENI. CDR3 protein: CASSPPDRGSDEQYF. As DNA, the CDR3 is TGTGCCAGCTCACCACCCGACAGGGGAAGCGACGAGCAGTACTTC.

Only a few counts were recorded for this clone. This sequence joins TRBV25-1 and TRBJ2-7; the match to TRBD1 covers 10 bases. V lost 0 bases to trimming and J lost 6 bases; unmatched junction nucleotides: 8. There are 16 residues in the CDR3. The germline V gene has CDR1 MGHDK and CDR2 SYGVNS. The chain's CDR3 is CASSEYLGTGDAEQYF. The CDR3 coding sequence is TGTGCCAGCAGTGAATACTTGGGGACAGGGGACGCCGAGCAGTACTTC.

The rearrangement joins TRBV14 to TRBJ2-1; TRBD2 agrees at 11 bases. Germline V lookup: CDR1 SGHDN, CDR2 FVKESK. CDR3 length equals 17 residues. V dropped 3 bases and J dropped 6; count of bases not matched to a gene: 10. The CDR3 loop reads CASSQKLAGVFSNEQFF. CDR3 in DNA: TGTGCCAGCAGCCAGAAACTAGCGGGAGTTTTCTCCAATGAGCAGTTCTTC.

The sample holds a few counts of this clone. The J gene is TRBJ2-1, the V gene TRBV9; TRBD2 matches 8 bases. Germline CDR1 SGDLS, CDR2 YYNGEE. Germline trimming cut 2 bases from V and 6 bases from J; bases unmatched to any gene: 7. This CDR3 is built from 15 residues. CDR3 nucleotides: TGTGCCAGCAGCGTCGGGGCGGGAGGCAGCAATGAGCAGTTCTTC. Protein: CASSVGAGGSNEQFF.

This clone was seen only a few times. The gene calls are TRBV28 and TRBJ1-1, with 8 bases fitting TRBD1. V trimming: 2 bases; J trimming: 8 bases; junction bases outside the gene matches: 10. Germline CDR1 and CDR2: MDHEN and SYDVKM. The CDR3 is 15 residues long. CDR3 residues: CASSLPADRANEAFF. CDR3 coding DNA: TGTGCCAGCAGTTTACCCGCGGACAGGGCAAACGAAGCTTTCTTT.

J is TRBJ1-2 and V is TRBV6-5, with D perhaps matching TRBD1 (5 bases). Germline V gives CDR1 MNHEY, CDR2 SVGAGI. The CDR3 is 15 residues long. Trimming cost V 6 bases and J 2 bases, with 16 bases left between them. The DNA for the CDR3 is TGTGCCAGCAGCCCAGACAGATACGAGAACTATGGCTACACCTTC. As protein: CASSPDRYENYGYTF.

The CDR3 DNA sequence: TGTGCCAGCAGCTTAGCGGGACTGAACTACAATGAGCAGTTCTTC. Translating it yields CASSLAGLNYNEQFF. The J gene is TRBJ2-1, the V gene TRBV11-1; TRBD2 is a possible D gene (6 bases). Germline CDR1 reads SGHAT; CDR2 reads FQDESV (reference sequence). Trimming took off 0 bases at V and 3 bases at J, with 9 bases between the two ends. The length of the CDR3 is 15 residues.

In this sample, this clone turned up a few times. This sequence joins TRBV7-9 and TRBJ2-1; the D is unclear. Germline V gene data show CDR1 as SEHNR and CDR2 as FQNEAQ (reference sequence). Trimming pared 5 bases from V and 5 bases from J, leaving 19 bases between. The length of the CDR3 is 16 residues. The CDR3 here is CASSVTALPKNNEQFF. The CDR3 DNA reads as TGTGCCAGCAGCGTTACTGCACTTCCAAAAAACAATGAGCAGTTCTTC.

This clone was observed a handful of times. The chain recombines TRBV7-9 with TRBJ2-2, with 12 bases aligning to TRBD2. The CDR3 covers 15 residues. The trim removed 8 bases at V and 5 bases at J, leaving 6 bases unmatched. In germline, CDR1 is SEHNR, CDR2 FQNEAQ (reference sequence). The CDR3, as DNA: TGTGCCAGCGGGCTTGGACTAGCGGGGACCGGGGAGCTGTTTTTT. This codes for CASGLGLAGTGELFF. Based on the CDR3 plus reference TRBV7-9 and TRBJ2-2, the full variable domain is DTGVSQNPRHKITKRGQNVTFRCDPISEHNRLYWYRQTLGQGPEFLTYFQNEAQLEKSRLLSDRFSAERPKGSFSTLEIQRTEQGDSAMYLCASGLGLAGTGELFFGEGSRLTVL.

This clone was seen a few times. The chain employs TRBV29-1 and TRBJ1-5; a possible D gene is TRBD1 (6 bases). Trimming took off 4 bases at V and 5 bases at J, with 12 bases between the two ends. Germline V gene lookup returns CDR1 SQVTM and CDR2 ANQGSEA. This CDR3 contains 13 residues. The CDR3 sequence is CSVVGSGDQPQHF. The CDR3 DNA sequence: TGCAGCGTTGTAGGGTCAGGGGATCAGCCCCAGCATTTT.

The chain couples TRBV28 to TRBJ2-6; 10 bases align to TRBD1. CDR1 and CDR2 (germline): MDHEN, SYDVKM. CDR3 length: 15 amino acids. V shed 6 bases and J 7 bases; nucleotides not matched to a gene: 6. The CDR3 sequence: CASSYRDRGANVLTF. The CDR3 DNA is TGTGCCAGCAGCTACCGGGACAGGGGTGCCAACGTCCTGACTTTC.

This clone occurred a few times. The V call is TRBV7-9, the J call TRBJ2-1, with a tentative D call TRBD1 (5 bases). V was clipped by 1 base and J by 15 bases, with 7 bases between them. The CDR3 length is 10 residues. CDR1 is SEHNR, CDR2 FQNEAQ, per germline (reference sequence). CDR3 sequence (DNA): TGTGCCAGCAGCTTAGGGGGCCCGTTCTTC. Protein: CASSLGGPFF.

This clone was observed a handful of times. The CDR3 spells CSVGQVNQPQHF. The CDR3 DNA follows: TGCAGCGTTGGCCAGGTCAATCAGCCCCAGCATTTT. V and J are TRBV29-1 and TRBJ1-5, with D unclear. V was shortened by 4 bases and J by 3 bases, with 7 bases between the two germline ends. Per germline, CDR1 SQVTM and CDR2 ANQGSEA. The CDR3 covers 12 residues.

The chain carries TRBV7-2 and TRBJ2-1; 13 bases fit TRBD2. The V gene's germline CDR1 is SGHTA and CDR2 FQGNSA. The J segment lost 8 bases and the V segment lost 3 bases, leaving 4 bases of the junction unmatched. The CDR3 totals 15 residues. The chain's CDR3 is CASSFGTSGNYEQFF. The CDR3 DNA reads TGTGCCAGCAGCTTCGGGACTAGCGGGAACTATGAGCAGTTCTTC. Full variable domain (remainder filled in from reference TRBV7-2 and TRBJ2-1): GAGVSQSPSNKVTEKGKDVELRCDPISGHTALYWYRQSLGQGLEFLIYFQGNSAPDKSGLPSDRFSAERTGGSVSTLTIQRTQQEDSAVYLCASSFGTSGNYEQFFGPGTRLTVL.

In DNA, the CDR3 is TGTGCCAGCAGTGAAGCGCTGAGGGTCCGCGTCGCCTACGAGCAGTACTTC. Its translation: CASSEALRVRVAYEQYF. V gene TRBV2 combines with J gene TRBJ2-7; the D gene is possibly TRBD2 (5 bases). This CDR3 contains 17 residues. V lost 0 bases to trimming and J lost 2 bases, with 17 bases between them. Per the germline V gene, CDR1 is SNHLY and CDR2 is FYNNEI.

V gene TRBV4-1 combines with J gene TRBJ2-1; D possibly corresponds to TRBD2 (5 bases). Trimming stripped 6 bases from V and 0 bases from J, with 12 bases between. Germline-derived CDR1 and CDR2 are MGHRA and YSYEKL. This CDR3 contains 15 residues. Here the CDR3 DNA reads TGCGCCAGCAGTCGAAGCGGTAACTCCTACAATGAGCAGTTCTTC. Its protein is CASSRSGNSYNEQFF.

This clone has just a few counts. V usage is TRBV27 and J usage is TRBJ2-7; weak D call: TRBD1 (5 bases). V lost 0 bases and J lost 5, with 17 bases in between. Germline V gene sequence: CDR1 MNHEY, CDR2 SMNVEV (reference sequence). The CDR3 spans 16 residues. The CDR3 loop is CASSLSWGQGGHEQYF. The CDR3 region has the DNA TGTGCCAGCAGTTTATCTTGGGGTCAGGGTGGACACGAGCAGTACTTC.

The chain couples TRBV27 to TRBJ2-5; 9 positions match TRBD2. This CDR3 comprises 12 residues. CDR1 and CDR2 (germline): MNHEY, SMNVEV (reference sequence). With 6 bases clipped from V and 8 bases from J, the junction kept 4 bases outside the gene matches. CDR3 bases: TGTGCCAGCAGCGCTAGCGGGAACACCCAGTACTTC. Its protein product is CASSASGNTQYF.

V and J are TRBV6-5 and TRBJ1-5; unclear D gene. Trimming removed 5 bases at V and 6 bases at J, with 11 bases between. CDR3 length: 13 amino acids. Germline V gene sequence: CDR1 MNHEY, CDR2 SVGAGI. The chain's CDR3 is CASSQTVRQPQHF. The CDR3 region has the DNA TGTGCCAGCAGTCAAACGGTCCGTCAGCCCCAGCATTTT.

This clone was detected only a few times. The chain recombines TRBV7-2 with TRBJ2-1; 10 bases fit TRBD2. CDR1 is SGHTA and CDR2 is FQGNSA in the germline V gene. CDR3 size: 18 residues. The V segment lost 4 bases and the J segment 9 bases; nucleotides outside the gene matches: 18. This CDR3 reads CASSSPSLAGVRGSEQFF. The CDR3 nucleotides read TGTGCCAGCAGCTCTCCCTCTCTAGCGGGAGTACGGGGGAGTGAGCAGTTCTTC.

With regard to this clone: In the same sample, other DNA sequences code for this CDR3. V and J are TRBV9 and TRBJ2-1; 7 bases agree with TRBD2. CDR3 length equals 15 residues. The J segment lost 3 bases and the V segment lost 0 bases, leaving 3 bases of the junction unmatched. Germline CDR1 reads SGDLS; CDR2 reads YYNGEE. The CDR3 loop reads CASSVGSSGYNEQFF. The CDR3 nucleotides read TGTGCCAGCAGCGTAGGATCTAGCGGCTACAATGAGCAGTTCTTC. Supplemented by reference TRBV9 and TRBJ2-1, the full variable domain reads DSGVTQTPKHLITATGQRVTLRCSPRSGDLSVYWYQQSLDQGLQFLIQYYNGEERAKGNILERFSAQQFPDLHSELNLSSLELGDSALYFCASSVGSSGYNEQFFGPGTRLTVL.